This T cell receptor (beta chain) derives from a study of T cells in Graves' hyperthyroidism and ophthalmopathy. The CDR3 regions of TCR beta were amplified from RNA transcripts. A first-round RT-PCR of the TCR CDR3 used the HTBI primer set. TCRdb processed the multiplex PCR reads anew with MiXCR; each CDR3 protein has one entry. The data hold almost 350,000 distinct CDR3 sequences, with less than 20% observed a single time. General study points: The blood repertoire included most of the expanded thyroid clonotypes above 0.001.

The V and J ends lost 6 bases and 4 bases respectively, with 19 bases between them. From germline, CDR1 is MNHEY and CDR2 SVGEGT. The CDR3 has 15 residues. Clinical symptoms, serum thyroxine, TRAb, thyroid ultrasound and orbital computed tomography informed diagnoses. This clonotype was observed many times. The antigen is undetermined. The V and J genes are TRBV6-2 or TRBV6-3 and TRBJ2-7, with a weak D call TRBD2 (6 bases). Sequencing was performed on blood. The TCR originated in a woman in her 40s with Graves' ophthalmopathy. The CDR3 nucleotides are TGTGCCAGCAGAGCCACCGGGACTGGGCGATACGAGCAGTACTTC. It is translated as CASRATGTGRYEQYF.